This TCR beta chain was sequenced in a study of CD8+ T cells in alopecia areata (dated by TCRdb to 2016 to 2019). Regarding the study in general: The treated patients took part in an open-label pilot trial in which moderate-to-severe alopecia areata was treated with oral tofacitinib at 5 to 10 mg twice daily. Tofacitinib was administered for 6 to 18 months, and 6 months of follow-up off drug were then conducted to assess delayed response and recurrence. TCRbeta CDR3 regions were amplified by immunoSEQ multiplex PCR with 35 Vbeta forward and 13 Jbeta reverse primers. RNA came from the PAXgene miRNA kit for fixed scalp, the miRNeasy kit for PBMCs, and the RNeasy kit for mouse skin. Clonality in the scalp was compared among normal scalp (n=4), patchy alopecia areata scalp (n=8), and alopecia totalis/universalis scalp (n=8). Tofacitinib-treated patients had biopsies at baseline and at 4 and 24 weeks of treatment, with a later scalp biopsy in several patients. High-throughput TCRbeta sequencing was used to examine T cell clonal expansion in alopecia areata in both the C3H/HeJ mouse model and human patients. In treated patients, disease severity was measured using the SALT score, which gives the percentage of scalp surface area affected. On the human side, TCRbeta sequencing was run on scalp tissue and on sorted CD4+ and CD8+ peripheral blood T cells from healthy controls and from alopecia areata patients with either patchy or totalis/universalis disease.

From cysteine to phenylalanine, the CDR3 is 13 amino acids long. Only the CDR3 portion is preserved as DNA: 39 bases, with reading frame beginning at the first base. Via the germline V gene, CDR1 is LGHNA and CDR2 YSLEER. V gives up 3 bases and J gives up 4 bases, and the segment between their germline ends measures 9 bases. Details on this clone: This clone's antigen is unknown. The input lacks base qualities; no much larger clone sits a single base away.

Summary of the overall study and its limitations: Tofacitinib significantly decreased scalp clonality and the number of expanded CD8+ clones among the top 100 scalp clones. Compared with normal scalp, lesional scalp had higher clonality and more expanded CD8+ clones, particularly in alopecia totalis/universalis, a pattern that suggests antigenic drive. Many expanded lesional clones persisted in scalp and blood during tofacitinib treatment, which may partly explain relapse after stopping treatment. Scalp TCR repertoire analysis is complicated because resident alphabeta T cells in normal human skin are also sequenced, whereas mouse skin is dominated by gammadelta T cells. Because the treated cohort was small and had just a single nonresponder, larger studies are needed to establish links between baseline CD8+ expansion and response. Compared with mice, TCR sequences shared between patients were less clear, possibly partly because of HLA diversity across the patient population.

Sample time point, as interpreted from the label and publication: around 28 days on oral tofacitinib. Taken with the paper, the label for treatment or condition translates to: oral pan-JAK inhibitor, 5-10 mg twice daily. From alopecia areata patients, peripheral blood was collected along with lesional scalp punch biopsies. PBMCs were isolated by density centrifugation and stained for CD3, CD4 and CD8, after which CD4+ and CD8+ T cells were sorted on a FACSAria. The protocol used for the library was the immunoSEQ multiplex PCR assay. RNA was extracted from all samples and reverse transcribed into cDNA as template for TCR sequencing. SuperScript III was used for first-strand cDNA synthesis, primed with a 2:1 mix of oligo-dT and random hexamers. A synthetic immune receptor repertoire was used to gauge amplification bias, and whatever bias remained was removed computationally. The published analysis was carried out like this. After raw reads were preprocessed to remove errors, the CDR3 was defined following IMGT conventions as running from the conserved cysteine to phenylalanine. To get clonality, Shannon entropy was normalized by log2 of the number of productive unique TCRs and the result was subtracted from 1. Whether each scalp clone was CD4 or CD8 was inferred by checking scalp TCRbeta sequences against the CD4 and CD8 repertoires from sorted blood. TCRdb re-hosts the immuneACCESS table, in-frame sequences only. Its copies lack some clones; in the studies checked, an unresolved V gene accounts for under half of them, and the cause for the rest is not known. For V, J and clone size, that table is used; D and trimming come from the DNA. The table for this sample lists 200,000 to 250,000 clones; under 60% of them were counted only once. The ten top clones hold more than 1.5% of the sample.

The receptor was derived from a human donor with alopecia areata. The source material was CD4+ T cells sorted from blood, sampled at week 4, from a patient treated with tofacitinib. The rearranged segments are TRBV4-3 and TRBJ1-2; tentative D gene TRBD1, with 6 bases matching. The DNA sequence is TGCGCCAGCAGCCATTCACAGGGCTATGGCTACACCTTC. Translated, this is CASSHSQGYGYTF.